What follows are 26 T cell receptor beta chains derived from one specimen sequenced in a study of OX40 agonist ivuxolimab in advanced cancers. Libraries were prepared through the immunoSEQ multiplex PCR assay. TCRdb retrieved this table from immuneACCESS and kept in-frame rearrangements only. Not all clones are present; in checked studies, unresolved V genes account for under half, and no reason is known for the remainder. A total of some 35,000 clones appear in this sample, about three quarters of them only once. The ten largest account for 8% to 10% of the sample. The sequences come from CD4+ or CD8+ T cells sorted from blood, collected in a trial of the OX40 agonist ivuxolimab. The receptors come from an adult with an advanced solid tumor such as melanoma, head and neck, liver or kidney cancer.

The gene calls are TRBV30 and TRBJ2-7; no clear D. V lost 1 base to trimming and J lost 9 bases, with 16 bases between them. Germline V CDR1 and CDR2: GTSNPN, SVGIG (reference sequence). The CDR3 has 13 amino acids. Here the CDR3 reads CAWSALSGATQYF. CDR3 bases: TGTGCCTGGAGTGCCCTCTCTGGAGCTACGCAGTACTTC.

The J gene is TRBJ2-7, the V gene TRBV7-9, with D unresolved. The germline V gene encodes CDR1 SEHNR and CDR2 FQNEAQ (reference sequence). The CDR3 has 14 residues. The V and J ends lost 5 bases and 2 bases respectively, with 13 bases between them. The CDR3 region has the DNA TGTGCCAGCAGCCCGGACGGAGTTGCCTACGAGCAGTACTTC. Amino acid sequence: CASSPDGVAYEQYF.

CDR3 in DNA: TGTGCCAGTAGTAGAACTCAGGGAAGGTCGCTCGATGAGCAGTTCTTC. Translating gives CASSRTQGRSLDEQFF. The V gene is TRBV19, the J gene TRBJ2-1, with a weak D call TRBD1 (5 bases). Germline V gene lookup returns CDR1 LNHDA and CDR2 SQIVND (reference sequence). CDR3 size: 16 residues. The V and J ends lost 4 bases and 8 bases respectively, with 21 bases between them.

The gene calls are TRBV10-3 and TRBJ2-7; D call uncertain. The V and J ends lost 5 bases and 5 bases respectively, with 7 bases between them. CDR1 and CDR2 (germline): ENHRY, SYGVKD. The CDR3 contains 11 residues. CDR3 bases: TGTGCCATCAGTTCAAGAGACGAGCAGTACTTC. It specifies CAISSRDEQYF.

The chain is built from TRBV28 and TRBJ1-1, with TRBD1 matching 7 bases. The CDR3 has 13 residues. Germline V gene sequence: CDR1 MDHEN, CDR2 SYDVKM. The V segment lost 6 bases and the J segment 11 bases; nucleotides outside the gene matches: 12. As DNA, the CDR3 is TGTGCCAGCAGCGTCCGCTCGGGACAGCGGGCTTTCTTT. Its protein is CASSVRSGQRAFF. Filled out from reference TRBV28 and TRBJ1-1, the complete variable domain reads DVKVTQSSRYLVKRTGEKVFLECVQDMDHENMFWYRQDPGLGLRLIYFSYDVKMKEKGDIPEGYSVSREKKERFSLILESASTNQTSMYLCASSVRSGQRAFFGQGTRLTVV.

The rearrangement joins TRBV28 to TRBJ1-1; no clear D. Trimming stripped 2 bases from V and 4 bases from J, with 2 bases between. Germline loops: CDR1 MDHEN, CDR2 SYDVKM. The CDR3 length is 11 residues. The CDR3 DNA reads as TGTGCCAGCAGTTTACCCACTGAAGCTTTCTTT. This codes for CASSLPTEAFF.

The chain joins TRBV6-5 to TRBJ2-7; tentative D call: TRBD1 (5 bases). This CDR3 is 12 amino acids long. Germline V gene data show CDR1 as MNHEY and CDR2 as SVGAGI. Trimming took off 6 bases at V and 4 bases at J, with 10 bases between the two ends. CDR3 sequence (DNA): TGTGCCAGCAGCTCGACAGAATACGAGCAGTACTTC. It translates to CASSSTEYEQYF.

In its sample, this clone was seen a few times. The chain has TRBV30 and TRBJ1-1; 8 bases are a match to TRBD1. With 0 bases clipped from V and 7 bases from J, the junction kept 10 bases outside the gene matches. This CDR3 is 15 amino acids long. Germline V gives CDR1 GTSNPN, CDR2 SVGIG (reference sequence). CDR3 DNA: TGTGCCTGGAGTGTCCTGGACAGGGAGGAGGATGAAGCTTTCTTT. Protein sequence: CAWSVLDREEDEAFF.

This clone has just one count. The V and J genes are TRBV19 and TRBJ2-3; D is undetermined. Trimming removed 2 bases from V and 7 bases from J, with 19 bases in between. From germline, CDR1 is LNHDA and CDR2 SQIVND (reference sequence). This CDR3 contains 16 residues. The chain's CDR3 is CASSITLFTGMNTQYF. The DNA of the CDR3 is TGTGCCAGTAGTATAACCCTCTTCACGGGTATGAATACGCAGTATTTT. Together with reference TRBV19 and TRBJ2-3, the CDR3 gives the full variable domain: DGGITQSPKYLFRKEGQNVTLSCEQNLNHDAMYWYRQDPGQGLRLIYYSQIVNDFQKGDIAEGYSVSREKKESFPLTVTSAQKNPTAFYLCASSITLFTGMNTQYFGPGTRLTVL.

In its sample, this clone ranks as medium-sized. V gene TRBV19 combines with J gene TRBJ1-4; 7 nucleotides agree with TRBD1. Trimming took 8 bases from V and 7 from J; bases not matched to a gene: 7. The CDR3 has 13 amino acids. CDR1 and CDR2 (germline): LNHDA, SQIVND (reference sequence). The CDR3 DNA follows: TGTGCCAGTCGACAGGGTCCGCGTGAAAAACTGTTTTTT. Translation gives CASRQGPREKLFF.

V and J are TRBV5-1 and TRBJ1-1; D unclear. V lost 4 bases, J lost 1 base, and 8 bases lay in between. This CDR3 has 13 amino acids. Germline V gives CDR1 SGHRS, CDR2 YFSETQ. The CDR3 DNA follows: TGCGCCAGCAGCGCGAGAGGGAACACTGAAGCTTTCTTT. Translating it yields CASSARGNTEAFF.

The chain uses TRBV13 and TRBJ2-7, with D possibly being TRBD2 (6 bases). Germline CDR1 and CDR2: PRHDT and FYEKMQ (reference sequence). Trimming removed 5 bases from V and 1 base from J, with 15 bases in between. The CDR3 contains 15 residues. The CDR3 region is CASSPRKAGSYEQYF. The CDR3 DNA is TGTGCCAGCAGCCCACGCAAAGCGGGTTCCTACGAGCAGTACTTC. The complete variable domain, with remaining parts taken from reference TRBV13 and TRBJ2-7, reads AAGVIQSPRHLIKEKRETATLKCYPIPRHDTVYWYQQGPGQDPQFLISFYEKMQSDKGSIPDRFSAQQFSDYHSELNMSSLELGDSALYFCASSPRKAGSYEQYFGPGTRLTVT.

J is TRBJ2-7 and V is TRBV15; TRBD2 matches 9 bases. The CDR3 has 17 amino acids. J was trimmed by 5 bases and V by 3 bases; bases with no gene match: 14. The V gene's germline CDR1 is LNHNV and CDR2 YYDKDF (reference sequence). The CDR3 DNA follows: TGTGCCACCAGCAGGGGAGCGGGGGGATACCTAGAGAACGAGCAGTACTTC. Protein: CATSRGAGGYLENEQYF.

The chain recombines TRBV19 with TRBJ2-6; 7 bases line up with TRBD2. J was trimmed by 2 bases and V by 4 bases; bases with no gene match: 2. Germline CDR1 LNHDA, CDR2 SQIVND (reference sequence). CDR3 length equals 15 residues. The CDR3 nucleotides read TGTGCCAGTAGTAGCCGGGGGGCTGGGGCCAACGTCCTGACTTTC. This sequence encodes CASSSRGAGANVLTF.

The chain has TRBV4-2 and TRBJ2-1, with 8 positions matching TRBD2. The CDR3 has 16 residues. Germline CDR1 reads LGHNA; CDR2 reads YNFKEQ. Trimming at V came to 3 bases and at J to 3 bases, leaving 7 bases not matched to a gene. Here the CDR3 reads CASSHSASGFYNEQFF. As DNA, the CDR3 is TGTGCCAGCAGCCATTCAGCTAGCGGGTTCTACAATGAGCAGTTCTTC.

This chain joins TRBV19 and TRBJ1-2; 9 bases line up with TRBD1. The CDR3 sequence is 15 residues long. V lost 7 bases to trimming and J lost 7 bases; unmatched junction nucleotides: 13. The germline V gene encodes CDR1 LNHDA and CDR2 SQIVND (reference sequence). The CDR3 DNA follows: TGTGCCAGTAACACCCCCCCACAGGGGGCGTGTGGCTACACCTTC. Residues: CASNTPPQGACGYTF.

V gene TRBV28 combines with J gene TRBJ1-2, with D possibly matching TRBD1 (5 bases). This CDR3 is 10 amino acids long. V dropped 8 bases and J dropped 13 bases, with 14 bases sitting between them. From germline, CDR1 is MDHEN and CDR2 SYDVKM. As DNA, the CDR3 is TGTGCCAGCGCCGGAAGGGGCCCCACCTTC. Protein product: CASAGRGPTF.

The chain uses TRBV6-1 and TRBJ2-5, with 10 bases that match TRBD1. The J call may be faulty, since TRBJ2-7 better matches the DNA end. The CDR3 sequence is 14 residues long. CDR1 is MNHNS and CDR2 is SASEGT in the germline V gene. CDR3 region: CASRVGQGTYEQYF. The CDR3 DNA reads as TGTGCCAGCAGGGTGGGACAGGGGACCTACGAGCAGTACTTC.

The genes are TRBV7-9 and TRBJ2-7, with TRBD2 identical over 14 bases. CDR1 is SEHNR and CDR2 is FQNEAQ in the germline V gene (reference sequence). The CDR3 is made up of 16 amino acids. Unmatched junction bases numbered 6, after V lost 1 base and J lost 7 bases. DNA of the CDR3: TGTGCCAGCAGCTTAGGACTAGCGGGGGGGCCGGAGGAGCAGTACTTC. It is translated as CASSLGLAGGPEEQYF. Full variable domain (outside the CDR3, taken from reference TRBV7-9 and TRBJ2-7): DTGVSQNPRHKITKRGQNVTFRCDPISEHNRLYWYRQTLGQGPEFLTYFQNEAQLEKSRLLSDRFSAERPKGSFSTLEIQRTEQGDSAMYLCASSLGLAGGPEEQYFGPGTRLTVT.

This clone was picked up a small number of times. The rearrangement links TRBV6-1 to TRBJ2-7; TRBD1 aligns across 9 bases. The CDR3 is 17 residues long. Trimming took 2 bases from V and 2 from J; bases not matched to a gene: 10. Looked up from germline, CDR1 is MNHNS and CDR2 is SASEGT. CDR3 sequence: CASSERTGGSGTYEQYF. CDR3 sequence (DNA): TGTGCCAGCAGTGAAAGAACAGGGGGCTCGGGGACCTACGAGCAGTACTTC.

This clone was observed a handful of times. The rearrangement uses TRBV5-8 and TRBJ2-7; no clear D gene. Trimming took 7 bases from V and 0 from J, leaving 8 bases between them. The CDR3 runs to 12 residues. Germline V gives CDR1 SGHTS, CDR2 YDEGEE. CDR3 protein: CASGSGSYEQYF. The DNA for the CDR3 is TGTGCCAGCGGCTCGGGCTCCTACGAGCAGTACTTC.

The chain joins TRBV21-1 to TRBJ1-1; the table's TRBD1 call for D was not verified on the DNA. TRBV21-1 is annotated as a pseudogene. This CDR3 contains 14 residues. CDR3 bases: TGTGCCAGCAGCGTAGGACAGATGAACACTGAAGCTTTCTTT. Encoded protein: CASSVGQMNTEAFF.

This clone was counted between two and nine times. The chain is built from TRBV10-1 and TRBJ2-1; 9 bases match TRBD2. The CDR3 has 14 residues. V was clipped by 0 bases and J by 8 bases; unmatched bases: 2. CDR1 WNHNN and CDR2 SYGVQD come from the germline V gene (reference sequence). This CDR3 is CASSESGLAYEQFF. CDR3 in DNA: TGCGCCAGCAGTGAGTCGGGACTAGCCTATGAGCAGTTCTTC.

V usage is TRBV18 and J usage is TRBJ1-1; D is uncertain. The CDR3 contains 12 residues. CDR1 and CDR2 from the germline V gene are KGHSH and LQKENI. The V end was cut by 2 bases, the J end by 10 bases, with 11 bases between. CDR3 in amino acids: CASSPGRESAFF. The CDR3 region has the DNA TGTGCCAGCTCACCAGGGAGGGAATCAGCTTTCTTT.

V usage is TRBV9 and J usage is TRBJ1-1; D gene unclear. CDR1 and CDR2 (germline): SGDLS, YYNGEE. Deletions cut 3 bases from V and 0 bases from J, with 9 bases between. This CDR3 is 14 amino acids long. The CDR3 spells CASSGELLNTEAFF. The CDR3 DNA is TGTGCCAGCAGCGGCGAACTATTGAACACTGAAGCTTTCTTT.

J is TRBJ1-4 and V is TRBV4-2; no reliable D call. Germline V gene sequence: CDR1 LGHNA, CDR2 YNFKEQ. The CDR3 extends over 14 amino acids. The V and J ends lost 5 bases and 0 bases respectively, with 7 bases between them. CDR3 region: CASSFQATNEKLFF. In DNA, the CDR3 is TGTGCCAGCAGCTTCCAGGCAACTAATGAAAAACTGTTTTTT.